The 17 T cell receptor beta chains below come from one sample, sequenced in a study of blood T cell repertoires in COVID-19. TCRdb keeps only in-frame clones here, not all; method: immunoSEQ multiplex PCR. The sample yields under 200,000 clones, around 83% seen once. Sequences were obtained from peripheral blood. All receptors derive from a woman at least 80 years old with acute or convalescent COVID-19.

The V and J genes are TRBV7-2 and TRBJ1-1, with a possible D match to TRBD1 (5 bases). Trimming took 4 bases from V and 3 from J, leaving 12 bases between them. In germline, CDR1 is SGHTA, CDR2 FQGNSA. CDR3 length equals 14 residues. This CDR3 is CASSSQGGDTEAFF. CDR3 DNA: TGTGCCAGCAGCTCGCAGGGTGGGGACACTGAAGCTTTCTTT. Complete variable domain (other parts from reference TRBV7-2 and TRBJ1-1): GAGVSQSPSNKVTEKGKDVELRCDPISGHTALYWYRQSLGQGLEFLIYFQGNSAPDKSGLPSDRFSAERTGGSVSTLTIQRTQQEDSAVYLCASSSQGGDTEAFFGQGTRLTVV.

CDR3: CASSLIGTGGEQYF. The CDR3 DNA is TGTGCCAGCAGCTTAATAGGGACAGGGGGCGAGCAGTACTTC. This chain uses TRBV7-2 with TRBJ2-7; 11 nucleotides line up with TRBD1. Germline loops: CDR1 SGHTA, CDR2 FQGNSA. The CDR3 spans 14 residues. Losses at the gene ends were 2 bases for V and 6 bases for J; bases not matched to a gene: 3.

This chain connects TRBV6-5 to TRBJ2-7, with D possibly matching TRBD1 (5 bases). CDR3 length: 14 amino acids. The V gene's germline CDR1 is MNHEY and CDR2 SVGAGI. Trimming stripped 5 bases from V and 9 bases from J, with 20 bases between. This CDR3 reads CASSPGRARSVQYF. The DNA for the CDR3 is TGTGCCAGCAGTCCCGGCAGGGCCAGGTCGGTGCAGTACTTC.

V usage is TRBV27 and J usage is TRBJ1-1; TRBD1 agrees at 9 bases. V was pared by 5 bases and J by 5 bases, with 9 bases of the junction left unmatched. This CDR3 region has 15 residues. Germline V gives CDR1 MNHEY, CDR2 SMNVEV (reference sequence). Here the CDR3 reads CASSRTGEVWTEAFF. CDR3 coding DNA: TGTGCCAGCAGTAGGACAGGGGAAGTTTGGACTGAAGCTTTCTTT.

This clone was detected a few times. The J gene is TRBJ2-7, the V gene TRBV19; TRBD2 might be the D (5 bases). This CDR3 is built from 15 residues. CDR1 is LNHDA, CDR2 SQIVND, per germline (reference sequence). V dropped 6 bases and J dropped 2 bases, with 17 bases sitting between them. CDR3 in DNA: TGTGCCAGTAGATTAAGTCAAGCGGAGACCTACGAGCAGTACTTC. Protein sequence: CASRLSQAETYEQYF.

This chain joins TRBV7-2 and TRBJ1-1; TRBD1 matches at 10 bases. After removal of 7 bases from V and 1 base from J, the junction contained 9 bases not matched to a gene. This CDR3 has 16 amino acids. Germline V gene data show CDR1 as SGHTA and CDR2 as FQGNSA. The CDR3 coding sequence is TGTGCCAGCAACTTGAGACAGGGGGCATGGAACACTGAAGCTTTCTTT. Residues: CASNLRQGAWNTEAFF.

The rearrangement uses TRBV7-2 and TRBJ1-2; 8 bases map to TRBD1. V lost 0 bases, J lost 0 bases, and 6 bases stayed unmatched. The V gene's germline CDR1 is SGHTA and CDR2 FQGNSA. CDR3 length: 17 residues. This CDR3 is CASSLASQGASNYGYTF. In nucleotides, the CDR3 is TGTGCCAGCAGCTTAGCTAGCCAGGGGGCCTCTAACTATGGCTACACCTTC.

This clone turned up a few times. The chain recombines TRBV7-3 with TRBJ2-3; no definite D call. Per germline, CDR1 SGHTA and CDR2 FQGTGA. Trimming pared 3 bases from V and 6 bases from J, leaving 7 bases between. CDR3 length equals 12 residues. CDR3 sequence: CASSLRSDTQYF. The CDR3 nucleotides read TGTGCCAGCAGCTTGAGGTCGGATACGCAGTATTTT. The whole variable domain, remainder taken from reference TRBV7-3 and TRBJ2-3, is GAGVSQTPSNKVTEKGKYVELRCDPISGHTALYWYRQSLGQGPEFLIYFQGTGAADDSGLPNDRFFAVRPEGSVSTLKIQRTERGDSAVYLCASSLRSDTQYFGPGTRLTVL.

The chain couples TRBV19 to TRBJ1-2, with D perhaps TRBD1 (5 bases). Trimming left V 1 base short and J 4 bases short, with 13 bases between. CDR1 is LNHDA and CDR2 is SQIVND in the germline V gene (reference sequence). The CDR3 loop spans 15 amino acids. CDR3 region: CASSIARGTSYGYTF. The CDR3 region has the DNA TGTGCCAGTAGTATAGCTCGGGGGACCTCCTATGGCTACACCTTC.

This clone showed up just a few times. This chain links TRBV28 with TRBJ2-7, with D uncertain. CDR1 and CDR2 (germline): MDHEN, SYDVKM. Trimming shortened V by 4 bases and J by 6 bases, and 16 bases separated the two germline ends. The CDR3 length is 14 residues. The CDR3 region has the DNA TGTGCCAGCAGTTCCCGAGGTTACCTACGCGAGCAGTACTTC. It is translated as CASSSRGYLREQYF. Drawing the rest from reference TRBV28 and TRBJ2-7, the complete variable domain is DVKVTQSSRYLVKRTGEKVFLECVQDMDHENMFWYRQDPGLGLRLIYFSYDVKMKEKGDIPEGYSVSREKKERFSLILESASTNQTSMYLCASSSRGYLREQYFGPGTRLTVT.

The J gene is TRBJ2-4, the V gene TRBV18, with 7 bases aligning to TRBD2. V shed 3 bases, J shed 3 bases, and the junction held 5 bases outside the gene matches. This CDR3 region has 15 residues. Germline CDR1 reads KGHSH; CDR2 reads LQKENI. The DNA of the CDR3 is TGTGCCAGCTCACCGCTCGGACTAGGCAAAAACATTCAGTACTTC. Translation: CASSPLGLGKNIQYF.

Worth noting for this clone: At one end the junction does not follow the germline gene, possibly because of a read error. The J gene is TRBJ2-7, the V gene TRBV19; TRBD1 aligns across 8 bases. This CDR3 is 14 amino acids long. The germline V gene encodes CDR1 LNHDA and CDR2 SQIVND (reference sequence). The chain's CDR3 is CASSIMRTGYGQYF. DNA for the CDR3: TGTGCCAGTAGTATAATGCGGACAGGGTACGGGCAGTACTTC.

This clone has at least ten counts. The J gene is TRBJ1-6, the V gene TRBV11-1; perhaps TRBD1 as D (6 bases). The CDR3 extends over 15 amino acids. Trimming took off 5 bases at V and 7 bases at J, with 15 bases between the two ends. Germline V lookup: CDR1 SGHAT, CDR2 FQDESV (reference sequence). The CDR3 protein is CASSAGVFGNSPLHF. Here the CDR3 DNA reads TGTGCCAGCAGCGCAGGGGTTTTCGGGAATTCACCCCTCCACTTT.

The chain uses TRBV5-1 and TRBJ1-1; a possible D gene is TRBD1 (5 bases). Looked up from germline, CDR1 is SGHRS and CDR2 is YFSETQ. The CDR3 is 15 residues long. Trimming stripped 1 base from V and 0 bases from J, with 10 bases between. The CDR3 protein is CASSLQSGLNTEAFF. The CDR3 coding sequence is TGCGCCAGCAGCTTGCAGTCAGGGTTGAACACTGAAGCTTTCTTT.

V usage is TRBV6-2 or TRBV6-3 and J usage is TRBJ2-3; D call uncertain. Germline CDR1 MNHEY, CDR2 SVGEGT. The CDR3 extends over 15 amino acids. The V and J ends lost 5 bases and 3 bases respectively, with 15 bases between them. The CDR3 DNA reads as TGTGCCAGCAGTCACCCCCACAGTGGGACAGATACGCAGTATTTT. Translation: CASSHPHSGTDTQYF.

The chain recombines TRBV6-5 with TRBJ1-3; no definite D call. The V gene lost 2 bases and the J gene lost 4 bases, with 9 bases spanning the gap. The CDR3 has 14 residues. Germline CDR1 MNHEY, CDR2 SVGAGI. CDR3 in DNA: TGTGCCAGCAGTTACACGGTCTCGGGAAACACCATATATTTT. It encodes CASSYTVSGNTIYF.

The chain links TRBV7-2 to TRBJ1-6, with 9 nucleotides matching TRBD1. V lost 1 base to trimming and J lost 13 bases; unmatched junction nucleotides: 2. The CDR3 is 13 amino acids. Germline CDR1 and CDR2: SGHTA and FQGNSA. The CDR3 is CASSLVDRGPLHF. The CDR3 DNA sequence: TGTGCCAGCAGCTTAGTGGACAGGGGCCCCCTCCACTTT.